The 9 T cell receptor beta chains reported below all come from one sample, sequenced in a study of CD8 T cells in Susac syndrome (dated by TCRdb to the late 2010s). The library was made by the immunoSEQ multiplex PCR assay. RNA was extracted with the RNeasy kit and roughly 0.5 to 1 ug was reverse transcribed using random hexamers. TCRdb handled the public reads itself, with Q25 trimming in fastp and clone calling in MiXCR, and kept productive beta chains. Entries are consolidated by CDR3 protein sequence, retaining the most common genes and DNA. For this sample the table gives approximately 300,000 distinct CDR3 sequences, of which 85% were detected only once. The ten top clones hold around 0.2% of the sample. Material for sequencing was CD8+ T cells from PBMCs. These receptors were collected from a human donor with multiple sclerosis.

The V gene is TRBV5-1, the J gene TRBJ2-2; no definite D call. CDR3 length equals 15 residues. The V gene lost 6 bases and the J gene lost 3 bases, with 15 bases spanning the gap. From germline, CDR1 is SGHRS and CDR2 YFSETQ. The CDR3 is CASTNLNRDTGELFF. In DNA form, the CDR3 reads TGCGCCAGCACCAACCTGAATAGGGACACCGGGGAGCTGTTTTTT. The complete variable domain, with remaining parts taken from reference TRBV5-1 and TRBJ2-2, reads KAGVTQTPRYLIKTRGQQVTLSCSPISGHRSVSWYQQTPGQGLQFLFEYFSETQRNKGNFPGRFSGRQFSNSRSEMNVSTLELGDSALYLCASTNLNRDTGELFFGEGSRLTVL.

The chain employs TRBV27 and TRBJ1-1; TRBD1 is a possible D gene (6 bases). CDR3 length equals 14 residues. Germline V gene data show CDR1 as MNHEY and CDR2 as SMNVEV (reference sequence). Trimming pared 7 bases from V and 2 bases from J, leaving 14 bases between. CDR3 bases: TGTGCCAGCATCGATCCGGACAGCAACACTGAAGCTTTCTTT. Protein product: CASIDPDSNTEAFF.

CDR3 loop: CSAPYTDTQYF. The DNA of the CDR3 is TGCAGTGCTCCGTACACAGATACGCAGTATTTT. The V and J genes are TRBV20-1 and TRBJ2-3; D not resolved. The germline V gene has CDR1 DFQATT and CDR2 SNEGSKA (reference sequence). The CDR3 spans 11 residues. V gave up 5 bases and J gave up 2 bases, with 5 bases separating them.

This rearrangement joins TRBV15 to TRBJ2-3; D gene ambiguous. Germline V gene sequence: CDR1 LNHNV, CDR2 YYDKDF (reference sequence). The CDR3 length is 13 residues. The V end lost 0 bases, the J end lost 4 bases, and 5 bases lay between the germline ends. CDR3 sequence: CATSRDGSDTQYF. In DNA, the CDR3 is TGTGCCACCAGCAGAGATGGGTCAGATACGCAGTATTTT.

The chain joins TRBV19 to TRBJ2-6, with TRBD1 matching over 10 bases. The CDR3 has 18 amino acids. The V segment lost 7 bases and the J segment 4 bases; nucleotides outside the gene matches: 13. Germline V gene data show CDR1 as LNHDA and CDR2 as SQIVND (reference sequence). This CDR3 reads CASKRDRGPTSGANVLTF. DNA of the CDR3: TGTGCCAGTAAAAGAGACAGGGGGCCCACCTCGGGGGCCAACGTCCTGACTTTC.

The chain couples TRBV20-1 to TRBJ1-5, with D possibly TRBD1 on 5 matching bases. Trimming pared 0 bases from V and 0 bases from J, leaving 12 bases between. CDR1 is DFQATT, CDR2 SNEGSKA, per germline (reference sequence). There are 16 residues in the CDR3. Here the CDR3 reads CSARDRVQASNQPQHF. In nucleotides, the CDR3 is TGCAGTGCTAGAGATAGGGTACAGGCTAGCAATCAGCCCCAGCATTTT.

The rearrangement joins TRBV19 to TRBJ2-1; 10 bases line up with TRBD1. After removal of 5 bases from V and 7 bases from J, the junction contained 11 bases not matched to a gene. This CDR3 has 16 residues. Germline V lookup: CDR1 LNHDA, CDR2 SQIVND (reference sequence). The CDR3 sequence is CASSAHPGQGTNEQFF. CDR3 bases: TGTGCCAGTAGTGCCCATCCGGGACAGGGGACGAATGAGCAGTTCTTC. Variable domain in full (rest from reference TRBV19 and TRBJ2-1): DGGITQSPKYLFRKEGQNVTLSCEQNLNHDAMYWYRQDPGQGLRLIYYSQIVNDFQKGDIAEGYSVSREKKESFPLTVTSAQKNPTAFYLCASSAHPGQGTNEQFFGPGTRLTVL.

The chain joins TRBV28 to TRBJ2-1; D is undetermined. With 4 bases removed from V and 0 bases from J, the gap between germline ends came to 16 bases. This CDR3 is 17 amino acids long. The germline gives CDR1 MDHEN, CDR2 SYDVKM. The CDR3 loop reads CASSYPPESVSYNEQFF. The CDR3 DNA reads as TGTGCCAGCAGTTACCCCCCTGAGAGCGTCTCCTACAATGAGCAGTTCTTC.

This clonotype was seen once. The genes are TRBV4-1 and TRBJ1-2; 9 bases are shared with TRBD1. Germline V gene data show CDR1 as MGHRA and CDR2 as YSYEKL. V lost 1 base, J lost 4 bases, and 7 bases stayed unmatched. The CDR3 extends over 16 amino acids. Here the CDR3 reads CASSQVGGQGGYGYTF. The CDR3 bases are TGCGCCAGCAGCCAAGTAGGGGGACAGGGCGGCTATGGCTACACCTTC.